This TCR beta chain was identified in a study of PD-1 blockade in mismatch repair-deficient tumors. Background on the study: Patients had eleven to twelve mismatch repair-deficient cancer types, all previously treated and progressing. Findings and limits, study-wide: Rapid post-treatment expansion, then contraction, generally preceding radiologic response, marked tumor-resident clones.

Measured with immunoSEQ multiplex PCR; TCRdb has only the in-frame clones, and not every one. Here the sample spans about 110,000 clones, 70% to 80% being singletons. PCR or immunohistochemistry showed mismatch repair deficiency in every enrolled patient. The TCR-sequenced patients were a few responders to pembrolizumab. In regard to this clone: Its antigen is undetermined.

Germline V gene sequence: CDR1 LNHDA, CDR2 SQIVND (reference sequence). The CDR3 runs to 16 residues. Trimming at V came to 10 bases and at J to 4 bases, leaving 15 bases not matched to a gene. This receptor was taken from an adult with mismatch repair-deficient cancer. This chain connects TRBV19 to TRBJ2-2; 7 nucleotides agree with TRBD1. This specimen was peripheral blood, taken more than 58 weeks after starting pembrolizumab. The CDR3 DNA is TGTGCCACTCACTCTTGGGGACAGAGTCTCACCGGGGAGCTGTTTTTT. The encoded protein is CATHSWGQSLTGELFF.